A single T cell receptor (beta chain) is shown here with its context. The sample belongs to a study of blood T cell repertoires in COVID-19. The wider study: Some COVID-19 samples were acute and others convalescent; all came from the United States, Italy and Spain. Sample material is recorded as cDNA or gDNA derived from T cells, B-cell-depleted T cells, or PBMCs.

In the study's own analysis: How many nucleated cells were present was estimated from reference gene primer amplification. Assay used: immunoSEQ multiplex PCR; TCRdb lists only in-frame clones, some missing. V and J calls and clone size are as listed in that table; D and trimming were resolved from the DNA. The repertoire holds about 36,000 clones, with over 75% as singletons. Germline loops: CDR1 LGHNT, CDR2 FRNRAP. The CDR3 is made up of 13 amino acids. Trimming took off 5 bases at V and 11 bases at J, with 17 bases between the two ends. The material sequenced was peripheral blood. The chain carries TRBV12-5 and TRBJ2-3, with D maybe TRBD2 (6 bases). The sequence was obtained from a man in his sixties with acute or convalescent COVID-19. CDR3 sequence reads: CASGPSGQLGQYF. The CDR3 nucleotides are TGTGCTAGTGGTCCCAGCGGGCAACTAGGGCAGTATTTT.